This T cell receptor beta chain came from a study of cytomegalovirus exposure and HLA in healthy donors. This clone was seen more than once but under ten times. Trimming cost V 3 bases and J 7 bases; bases outside gene matches: 8. Germline loops: CDR1 SGHAT, CDR2 FQNNGV. The CDR3 sequence is 14 residues long. 13 Jbeta primers and 60 Vbeta primers were used for the PCR. Assay used: immunoSEQ multiplex PCR; TCRdb lists only in-frame clones, some missing. The sample has fewer than 180,000 clones, approximately 79% seen once. The material sequenced was PBMCs. This chain connects TRBV11-2 to TRBJ2-7; 8 bases are shared with TRBD2. This sequence originates from a man in his fifties or sixties in good health and CMV-seropositive. The CDR3 nucleotides are TGTGCCAGCAGCTTCGCGACACGGGGGGGTGAGCAGTACTTC. Its protein product is CASSFATRGGEQYF.